This TCR beta chain derives from a study of PD-L1 blockade in urothelial cancer. About the research overall: When patients started atezolizumab at some point between 2013 and 2015, it was given at 1,200 mg intravenously every 3 weeks. Earlier, patients had received 0 to 3 chemotherapy regimens. Median T cell yield from blood was over 130,000.

Data came from immunoSEQ multiplex PCR; TCRdb stores just in-frame clones and leaves some out. The sample lists around 100,000 clones, 80% to 90% occurring once. Time point denoted: pretreatment peripheral blood. This clonotype was obtained from a man aged 55 to 70 with urothelial cancer. Sequenced material: PBMCs, taken around atezolizumab (anti-PD-L1) treatment.

The CDR3 loop is CASSLSGQGRHEQYF. The CDR3 region has the DNA TGTGCCAGCAGCTTATCGGGTCAGGGGCGGCACGAGCAGTACTTC. The rearrangement joins TRBV11-3 to TRBJ2-7, with D possibly TRBD1 on 6 matching bases. The CDR3 has 15 residues. V was clipped by 2 bases and J by 5 bases, with 16 bases between them. Germline V CDR1 and CDR2: SGHNT, YENEEA.